The 26 T cell receptor beta chains given below trace back to one sample, sequenced in a study of Ad26.COV2.S vaccination and SARS-CoV-2 variants. Some clones are missing from TCRdb's copy, which holds only in-frame ones; the method was immunoSEQ multiplex PCR. Counted here are hundreds of thousands of clones, about 86% occurring once; the ten biggest clones make up about 10%. As to treatment: 19 received Ad26.COV2.S at low or high dose, single or two shots; roughly 5 received placebo; per-sample allocation not given. Specimen acquisition occurred on day 63 following the initial vaccine or placebo injection. Sequences were derived from peripheral blood, sampled in a trial of Ad26.COV2.S vaccine versus placebo. The source is a person aged 18-65 years who received the Ad26.COV2.S COVID-19 vaccine or a placebo.

V usage is TRBV10-3 and J usage is TRBJ1-1, with a possible D match to TRBD1 (5 bases). This CDR3 contains 13 residues. Trimming removed 11 bases at V and 5 bases at J, with 18 bases between. The germline V gene encodes CDR1 ENHRY and CDR2 SYGVKD. This CDR3 is CAALPGRETEAFF. The CDR3 region has the DNA TGTGCCGCCCTGCCGGGGCGGGAAACTGAAGCTTTCTTT.

V gene TRBV5-4 combines with J gene TRBJ1-1, with D perhaps matching TRBD1 (5 bases). CDR3 length: 14 residues. Germline V gene lookup returns CDR1 SGHNT and CDR2 YYREEE (reference sequence). V lost 4 bases and J 2 bases, leaving 12 bases between the germline ends. CDR3 residues: CASSTRTTNTEAFF. In DNA form, the CDR3 reads TGTGCCAGCAGCACCCGGACAACTAACACTGAAGCTTTCTTT.

V is TRBV18 and J is TRBJ2-5; perhaps TRBD2 as D (5 bases). This CDR3 has 15 residues. V was pared by 0 bases and J by 2 bases, with 10 bases between. Germline loops: CDR1 KGHSH, CDR2 LQKENI. The CDR3 region is CASSPPVALQETQYF. As DNA, the CDR3 is TGTGCCAGCTCACCACCAGTAGCGTTGCAAGAGACCCAGTACTTC.

The rearrangement uses TRBV27 and TRBJ1-2; unclear D gene. Trimming removed 10 bases at V and 2 bases at J, with 14 bases between. Germline CDR1 MNHEY, CDR2 SMNVEV (reference sequence). The CDR3 extends over 13 amino acids. For the CDR3, the DNA is TGTGCCACCATGGGCGGTTTAAACTATGGCTACACCTTC. Translated: CATMGGLNYGYTF.

The chain carries TRBV7-2 and TRBJ2-3; D gene ambiguous. Trimming took 8 bases from V and 4 from J, leaving 16 bases between them. This CDR3 has 14 residues. In germline, CDR1 is SGHTA, CDR2 FQGNSA. The CDR3 is CASSGYHSPDTQYF. The CDR3 DNA is TGTGCCAGCTCAGGTTATCACTCCCCAGATACGCAGTATTTT.

The gene calls are TRBV6-6 and TRBJ1-1, with 8 bases fitting TRBD1. The J segment lost 3 bases and the V segment lost 2 bases, leaving 8 bases of the junction unmatched. The germline CDR1 and CDR2 sequences are MNHNY and SVGAGI (reference sequence). The CDR3 contains 16 residues. CDR3 region: CASSYGVLGQDTEAFF. The CDR3 coding sequence is TGTGCCAGCAGTTACGGAGTTTTGGGACAGGACACTGAAGCTTTCTTT.

This clone appeared a single time. CDR3: CASSSWTKGNEQYF. The CDR3 DNA follows: TGTGCCAGCAGTTCCTGGACTAAGGGGAACGAGCAGTACTTC. The chain carries TRBV6-2 or TRBV6-3 and TRBJ2-7; D might be TRBD2 (6 bases). With 4 bases removed from V and 5 bases from J, the gap between germline ends came to 15 bases. Germline assignment: CDR1 MNHEY and CDR2 SVGEGT. The CDR3 length is 14 residues.

The V and J genes are TRBV6-5 and TRBJ1-6; TRBD1 might be the D (6 bases). V lost 2 bases and J 7 bases, leaving 12 bases between the germline ends. Germline values: CDR1 MNHEY, CDR2 SVGAGI. This CDR3 spans 15 amino acids. CDR3 DNA: TGTGCCAGCAGTTACAATGGGGGCGGAAATTCACCCCTCCACTTT. Translating it yields CASSYNGGGNSPLHF.

The rearrangement uses TRBV3-1 (or the pseudogene TRBV3-2) and TRBJ2-2; 8 positions agree with TRBD2. The CDR3 is made up of 16 amino acids. Germline lookup yields CDR1 LGHDT and CDR2 YNNKEL (reference sequence). Trimming at V came to 4 bases and at J to 1 base, leaving 5 bases not matched to a gene. CDR3 loop: CASSRRLARNTGELFF. The CDR3 coding sequence is TGTGCCAGCAGCCGGAGACTAGCGCGGAACACCGGGGAGCTGTTTTTT.

This clone was counted only a few times. This chain uses TRBV27 with TRBJ1-2, with D maybe TRBD1 (5 bases). The germline CDR1 and CDR2 sequences are MNHEY and SMNVEV (reference sequence). Trimming took off 5 bases at V and 4 bases at J, with 20 bases between the two ends. The CDR3 is made up of 16 amino acids. This CDR3 reads CASSETWGRASYGYTF. The CDR3 DNA reads as TGTGCCAGCAGTGAAACGTGGGGCCGGGCGAGCTATGGCTACACCTTC.

This chain connects TRBV5-1 to TRBJ2-7; D ambiguous. Germline V CDR1 and CDR2: SGHRS, YFSETQ. The CDR3 contains 14 residues. The V end was cut by 5 bases, the J end by 0 bases, with 12 bases between. The CDR3 is CASRVTAPSYEQYF. CDR3 DNA: TGCGCCAGCAGGGTCACGGCCCCCTCCTACGAGCAGTACTTC.

The CDR3 sequence: CASTVGGAFNEQYF. In DNA form, the CDR3 reads TGTGCCAGCACTGTCGGGGGCGCTTTCAACGAGCAGTACTTC. V gene TRBV7-2 combines with J gene TRBJ2-7; D tentatively fits TRBD1 or TRBD2 (6 bases each). Germline V gene data show CDR1 as SGHTA and CDR2 as FQGNSA. Trimming cost V 7 bases and J 5 bases, with 18 bases left between them. The CDR3 loop spans 14 amino acids.

The rearrangement joins TRBV7-2 to TRBJ2-1; D perhaps matches TRBD2 (5 bases). Germline-derived CDR1 and CDR2 are SGHTA and FQGNSA. Trimming took 2 bases from V and 0 from J, leaving 8 bases between them. The length of the CDR3 is 15 residues. Here the CDR3 DNA reads TGTGCCAGCAGCTTACGAGGGAGCTCCTACAATGAGCAGTTCTTC. As protein: CASSLRGSSYNEQFF.

In its sample, this clone was seen once. This chain uses TRBV27 with TRBJ1-4; the D gene is possibly TRBD1 (5 bases). In germline, CDR1 is MNHEY, CDR2 SMNVEV (reference sequence). The CDR3 is 16 amino acids. The germline V and J ends were trimmed by 3 bases and 3 bases, with 14 bases remaining between them. For the CDR3, the DNA is TGTGCCAGCAGTTTGAAGTATGTGGGGCCTAATGAAAAACTGTTTTTT. This sequence encodes CASSLKYVGPNEKLFF. The full variable domain, with the rest looked up from reference TRBV27 and TRBJ1-4, is EAQVTQNPRYLITVTGKKLTVTCSQNMNHEYMSWYRQDPGLGLRQIYYSMNVEVTDKGDVPEGYKVSRKEKRNFPLILESPSPNQTSLYFCASSLKYVGPNEKLFFGSGTQLSVL.

The sample holds one count of this clone. The chain combines TRBV28 with TRBJ1-2; tentative D call: TRBD1 (5 bases). The germline V gene encodes CDR1 MDHEN and CDR2 SYDVKM. Trimming shortened V by 3 bases and J by 6 bases, and 14 bases separated the two germline ends. There are 14 residues in the CDR3. This CDR3 reads CASSFPGTQNGYTF. The DNA of the CDR3 is TGTGCCAGCAGTTTTCCCGGGACTCAAAATGGCTACACCTTC.

CDR3 loop: CASSEGLRNEQFF. The CDR3 nucleotides read TGTGCCAGCAGTGAAGGGTTAAGAAATGAGCAGTTCTTC. The chain joins TRBV6-1 to TRBJ2-1; D is ambiguous. The CDR3 has 13 residues. The V and J ends lost 1 base and 7 bases respectively, with 8 bases between them. The germline gives CDR1 MNHNS, CDR2 SASEGT.

Only a few counts were recorded for this clone. The gene calls are TRBV23-1 and TRBJ2-7, with 8 bases aligning to TRBD1. TRBV23-1 is reported as an ORF; its role is uncertain. Trimming at V came to 4 bases and at J to 3 bases, leaving 5 bases not matched to a gene. The CDR3 sequence is 14 residues long. The CDR3: CASSRGTGHYEQYF. The CDR3 nucleotides read TGCGCCAGCAGTCGTGGGACAGGTCACTACGAGCAGTACTTC.

This clone occurred a few times. The chain is built from TRBV24-1 and TRBJ2-3; 8 nucleotides line up with TRBD2. Germline CDR1 is KGHDR and CDR2 is SFDVKD. Trimming cost V 5 bases and J 1 base; bases outside gene matches: 4. CDR3 length: 15 residues. CDR3 sequence: CATSVGTRRTDTQYF. Here the CDR3 DNA reads TGTGCCACCAGTGTCGGGACTAGACGCACAGATACGCAGTATTTT.

The chain couples TRBV28 to TRBJ1-4; D possibly corresponds to TRBD1 (6 bases). The V and J ends lost 2 bases and 6 bases respectively, with 10 bases between them. The V gene's germline CDR1 is MDHEN and CDR2 SYDVKM. The CDR3 length is 14 residues. The CDR3: CASSLQGIYEKLFF. The DNA for the CDR3 is TGTGCCAGCAGTTTACAGGGGATTTATGAAAAACTGTTTTTT.

The chain uses TRBV11-2 and TRBJ1-1, with D maybe TRBD1 (6 bases). The CDR3 extends over 12 amino acids. Germline V gene data show CDR1 as SGHAT and CDR2 as FQNNGV. Deletions cut 5 bases from V and 3 bases from J, with 7 bases between. DNA of the CDR3: TGTGCCAGCAGCGAGGGGGACACTGAAGCTTTCTTT. Translated: CASSEGDTEAFF.

The V gene is TRBV3-1 (or the pseudogene TRBV3-2), the J gene TRBJ1-2, with unresolved D. The length of the CDR3 is 13 residues. V was pared by 4 bases and J by 6 bases, with 12 bases between. Germline-derived CDR1 and CDR2 are LGHDT and YNNKEL (reference sequence). This chain's CDR3 is CASSPLGGDGYTF. CDR3 nucleotide sequence: TGTGCCAGCAGCCCTCTTGGAGGCGATGGCTACACCTTC.

The rearrangement joins TRBV2 to TRBJ2-1, with 8 bases that match TRBD2. V shed 6 bases, J shed 0 bases, and the junction held 7 bases outside the gene matches. Germline-derived CDR1 and CDR2 are SNHLY and FYNNEI. This CDR3 has 16 residues. The CDR3 sequence: CASSAGGLGSYNEQFF. The CDR3 DNA reads as TGTGCCAGCAGCGCGGGGGGATTGGGCTCCTACAATGAGCAGTTCTTC. The full variable domain, rest sourced from reference TRBV2 and TRBJ2-1, is EPEVTQTPSHQVTQMGQEVILRCVPISNHLYFYWYRQILGQKVEFLVSFYNNEISEKSEIFDDQFSVERPDGSNFTLKIRSTKLEDSAMYFCASSAGGLGSYNEQFFGPGTRLTVL.

CDR3 nucleotides: TGTGCCAGCAGCTCCGAACTAGCGGATCCCACAGATACGCAGTATTTT. Protein product: CASSSELADPTDTQYF. The J gene is TRBJ2-3, the V gene TRBV7-2; the match to TRBD2 covers 8 bases. Germline-derived CDR1 and CDR2 are SGHTA and FQGNSA. With 4 bases clipped from V and 2 bases from J, the junction kept 8 bases outside the gene matches. The CDR3 runs 16 residues. The full variable domain, with the rest looked up from reference TRBV7-2 and TRBJ2-3, is GAGVSQSPSNKVTEKGKDVELRCDPISGHTALYWYRQSLGQGLEFLIYFQGNSAPDKSGLPSDRFSAERTGGSVSTLTIQRTQQEDSAVYLCASSSELADPTDTQYFGPGTRLTVL.

This chain joins TRBV6-6 and TRBJ1-2; D is undetermined. Between the trimmed V and J ends, which lost 2 bases and 1 base, there was a span of 5 bases. Germline CDR1 MNHNY, CDR2 SVGAGI (reference sequence). The CDR3 sequence is 13 residues long. The CDR3 nucleotides read TGTGCCAGCAGTTACAGGGATAACTATGGCTACACCTTC. This sequence encodes CASSYRDNYGYTF.

This rearrangement joins TRBV15 to TRBJ1-1; D gene unclear. CDR3 length: 15 amino acids. Per the germline V gene, CDR1 is LNHNV and CDR2 is YYDKDF (reference sequence). Trimming stripped 1 base from V and 3 bases from J, with 12 bases between. DNA of the CDR3: TGTGCCACCAGCAGAGGAGAGGTGGAGGACACTGAAGCTTTCTTT. It is translated as CATSRGEVEDTEAFF.

The chain joins TRBV4-1 to TRBJ2-5; 10 bases match TRBD2. In germline, CDR1 is MGHRA, CDR2 YSYEKL. This CDR3 is built from 21 residues. The V and J ends lost 0 bases and 0 bases, in that order; junction bases with no gene match: 16. CDR3 amino acids: CASSQEVVTPGTSAYQETQYF. Here the CDR3 DNA reads TGCGCCAGCAGCCAAGAGGTTGTAACCCCTGGGACTAGCGCTTACCAAGAGACCCAGTACTTC.